This is a list of T cell receptor beta chains from one sample in a study of T cell changes during pregnancy in multiple sclerosis. Libraries were prepared by immunoSEQ multiplex PCR; TCRdb keeps only in-frame clonotypes and omits some of them. The sample lists 65,000 to 95,000 clones, under 95% occurring once. Sample: peripheral blood, taken after pregnancy. These receptors all come from a female donor in good health, enrolled as a control in a pregnancy study. CDR3s include the opening cysteine and the closing phenylalanine or tryptophan. Fields, in order: CDR3 length, J gene, D gene, clone size, V gene, CDR3 DNA, CDR3 protein. A D gene is named only where the DNA matches it firmly. Clone sizes are given selectively: once, few, many, or a class where the clone is expanded.

>18|TRBJ2-2|TRBD2|NA|TRBV2
TGTGCCAGCAAGACTACTAGCGGGGGGTCTTCGAACACCGGGGAGCTGTTTTTT
CASKTTSGGSSNTGELFF
>15|TRBJ2-7|TRBD1|once|TRBV4-2
TGTGCCAGCAGCCAAACAGGGGGTACGACCTACGAGCAGTACTTC
CASSQTGGTTYEQYF
>16|TRBJ2-1|TRBD2|NA|TRBV30
TGTGCCTGGAGTGTACACGCGGGGGGGCCAACGGCTGAGCAGTTCTTC
CAWSVHAGGPTAEQFF
>15|TRBJ2-3|TRBD2|NA|TRBV7-2
TGTGCCAGCAGCTTAGTTAGCGGGGGCACAGATACGCAGTATTTT
CASSLVSGGTDTQYF
>16|TRBJ2-1|TRBD2|few|TRBV5-1
TGCGCCAGCAGCTTCTGGACTAGCGGGAGTTACAATGAGCAGTTCTTC
CASSFWTSGSYNEQFF
>13|TRBJ2-7|TRBD2|NA|TRBV28
TGTGCCAGCAGTATCCCGGGACTATACGAGCAGTACTTC
CASSIPGLYEQYF
>14|TRBJ2-5|NA|NA|TRBV5-5
TGTGCCAGCAGCTTTGGTGGGGGAGGCGAGACCCAGTACTTC
CASSFGGGGETQYF
>12|TRBJ1-5|TRBD1|NA|TRBV28
TGTGCCAGCAGTCAGGGGGATCAGCCCCAGCATTTT
CASSQGDQPQHF
>13|TRBJ2-3|NA|NA|TRBV10-3
TGTGCCGCAACATCGACTAGCACAGATACGCAGTATTTT
CAATSTSTDTQYF
>16|TRBJ2-5|TRBD2|NA|TRBV9
TGTGCCAGCAGCGTAGTCGGCTCGGGAGGAGGGGAGACCCAGTACTTC
CASSVVGSGGGETQYF
>16|TRBJ2-7|TRBD2|NA|TRBV27
TGTGCCAGCAGTTTACGAGGCGGGAGCAGATCCTACGAGCAGTACTTC
CASSLRGGSRSYEQYF
>15|TRBJ2-2|NA|NA|TRBV9
TGTGCCAGCAGCGGCCCGGGGAAGGATCCCGGGGAGCTGTTTTTT
CASSGPGKDPGELFF
>15|TRBJ1-2|TRBD1|NA|TRBV28
TGTGCCAGCAGTTTCCGCGACAGGGGGGCTTATGGCTACACCTTC
CASSFRDRGAYGYTF
>14|TRBJ1-1|NA|NA|TRBV30
TGTGCCTGGAGTGGGCGACCCCGGAGGACTGAAGCTTTCTTT
CAWSGRPRRTEAFF
>19|TRBJ2-7|TRBD2|NA|TRBV27
TGTGCCAGCAGTTTATATAGCGGGGCGGGAGGGCCTAGGTCCTACGAGCAGTACTTC
CASSLYSGAGGPRSYEQYF
>14|TRBJ2-3|NA|NA|TRBV15
TGTGCCACCAGCGTCTTCGGAGGGGGGGGTACGCAGTATTTT
CATSVFGGGGTQYF
>14|TRBJ1-2|NA|NA|TRBV6-5
TGTGCCAGCAGTTACGCTACAGGGAAGTATGGCTACACCTTC
CASSYATGKYGYTF
>17|TRBJ2-6|TRBD1|NA|TRBV4-1
TGCGCCAGCAGCCAAGAGACAGGGGCCTCTGGGGCCAACGTCCTGACTTTC
CASSQETGASGANVLTF
>16|TRBJ2-7|TRBD1|NA|TRBV19
TGTGCCAGTAGTATAGGGGGGACAGGGGTCCCCTACGAGCAGTACTTC
CASSIGGTGVPYEQYF
>16|TRBJ2-7|TRBD1|NA|TRBV4-2
TGTGCCAGCAGCCAAGATGAAACAGGGGGTTCCTACGAGCAGTACTTC
CASSQDETGGSYEQYF
>15|TRBJ2-2|NA|NA|TRBV7-8
TGTGCCAGCAGCTTAGTCCTAGCGAACACCGGGGAGCTGTTTTTT
CASSLVLANTGELFF
>15|TRBJ2-7|NA|NA|TRBV14
TGTGCCAGCAGCCAAGGAAACAGGGCAGACTACGAGCAGTACTTC
CASSQGNRADYEQYF